The entry that follows covers one TCR beta chain sequence. Germline V CDR1 and CDR2: KGHDR, SFDVKD. This CDR3 comprises 11 residues. V gave up 3 bases and J gave up 7 bases, with 4 bases separating them. Living in 24 US areas, the participants were between roughly 18 and 90 years of age. Cohort assignment relied on participant-reported clinical history. Exposed volunteers were people who met a COVID-19 case within 2 weeks before study entry. TCRdb's copy holds only in-frame clones and misses some; the assay was immunoSEQ multiplex PCR. The sample contains 200,000 to 250,000 clones, approximately 88% of which appear only once. The data were taken from a study of blood T cell repertoires in COVID-19. The wider study: PBMCs, B-cell-depleted T cells, or T cells were the source of the cDNA or gDNA that made up the material.

The rearrangement joins TRBV24-1 to TRBJ2-3; D remains ambiguous. Sequencing was carried out using PBMCs or T cells enriched from blood (not recorded which). The sequence was collected from a woman in her twenties or thirties who had been exposed to COVID-19. In DNA form, the CDR3 reads TGTGCCACCAGTGATCGTCATACGCAGTATTTT. Its translation: CATSDRHTQYF.